The 30 T cell receptor beta chains below were found in one sample sequenced in a study of hypomethylating agent response in myelodysplastic syndrome. Libraries were prepared by immunoSEQ multiplex PCR; TCRdb keeps only in-frame clonotypes and omits some of them. The data show about 10,000 clones, 83% seen once. Source: bone marrow, taken before or after starting hypomethylating agent treatment for myelodysplastic syndrome (not recorded which). The source is a human donor with myelodysplastic syndrome.

The gene calls are TRBV7-9 and TRBJ2-7; D may be TRBD1 or TRBD2 (6 bases each). The germline V and J ends were trimmed by 4 bases and 2 bases, with 9 bases remaining between them. The CDR3 is 13 residues long. Germline lookup yields CDR1 SEHNR and CDR2 FQNEAQ (reference sequence). The CDR3 here is CASSSRGPYEQYF. Written as DNA, the CDR3 is TGTGCCAGCAGCTCCCGGGGGCCCTACGAGCAGTACTTC.

The chain recombines TRBV7-9 with TRBJ1-5; 8 positions agree with TRBD1. The CDR3 runs 15 residues. Germline trimming cut 1 base from V and 4 bases from J; bases unmatched to any gene: 3. The germline V gene has CDR1 SEHNR and CDR2 FQNEAQ (reference sequence). The DNA for the CDR3 is TGTGCCAGCAGCTTAGGAGGACAGGGAAATCAGCCCCAGCATTTT. Protein sequence: CASSLGGQGNQPQHF.

This clone counts as large. The rearrangement links TRBV7-6 to TRBJ2-7; 8 nucleotides line up with TRBD1. The CDR3 spans 15 residues. J was trimmed by 0 bases and V by 6 bases; bases with no gene match: 7. CDR1 and CDR2 from the germline V gene are SGHVS and FNYEAQ. The DNA for the CDR3 is TGTGCCAGCAGTCTGGGACAGGCCTTCTCCTACGAGCAGTACTTC. This sequence encodes CASSLGQAFSYEQYF.

The CDR3 DNA reads as TGTGCCAGCAGCTTCGGACAGGCTGGAGAGACCCAGTACTTC. Translation gives CASSFGQAGETQYF. V usage is TRBV7-2 and J usage is TRBJ2-5; TRBD1 matches 7 bases. Germline V gene lookup returns CDR1 SGHTA and CDR2 FQGNSA. The CDR3 has 14 amino acids. With V trimmed by 3 bases and J by 4 bases, 5 bases remained unmatched.

The chain has TRBV14 and TRBJ2-6; tentative D call: TRBD1 (6 bases). V gave up 5 bases and J gave up 19 bases, with 18 bases separating them. Germline V gene data show CDR1 as SGHDN and CDR2 as FVKESK. The CDR3 length is 12 residues. The CDR3 spells CASSDRLGPLTF. The CDR3 DNA sequence: TGTGCCAGCAGCGACAGGTTGGGACCGCTCACTTTC.

The chain joins TRBV5-6 to TRBJ1-5, with D tentatively TRBD1 (5 bases). Germline V gives CDR1 SGHDT, CDR2 YYEEEE. The CDR3 contains 13 residues. The V gene lost 4 bases and the J gene lost 6 bases, with 11 bases spanning the gap. The DNA of the CDR3 is TGTGCCAGCAGCCAGGGACGTGTTCAGCCCCAGCATTTT. It specifies CASSQGRVQPQHF.

The rearrangement joins TRBV9 to TRBJ2-1; D call uncertain. Germline V lookup: CDR1 SGDLS, CDR2 YYNGEE. V was pared by 2 bases and J by 6 bases, with 6 bases between. The CDR3 sequence is 12 residues long. CDR3 region: CASSVPGNEQFF. DNA for the CDR3: TGTGCCAGCAGCGTGCCCGGCAATGAGCAGTTCTTC.

In this sample, this clone turned up once. The rearrangement uses TRBV28 and TRBJ1-1; weak D call: TRBD1 (5 bases). V dropped 8 bases and J dropped 4 bases, with 11 bases sitting between them. The CDR3 consists of 12 residues. Germline CDR1 reads MDHEN; CDR2 reads SYDVKM. CDR3 sequence (DNA): TGTGCCAGCGGCCGACAGAGCACTGAAGCTTTCTTT. This sequence encodes CASGRQSTEAFF.

The V gene is TRBV10-3, the J gene TRBJ2-4, with D unresolved. V was shortened by 11 bases and J by 8 bases, with 16 bases between the two germline ends. The CDR3 is 12 amino acids. Germline V gene lookup returns CDR1 ENHRY and CDR2 SYGVKD. CDR3: CASGRGSDIQYF. As DNA, the CDR3 is TGTGCCTCGGGCAGAGGATCCGACATTCAGTACTTC.

The rearrangement uses TRBV14 and TRBJ1-2; no clear D gene. V was pared by 4 bases and J by 4 bases, with 10 bases between. Germline-derived CDR1 and CDR2 are SGHDN and FVKESK. The CDR3 covers 13 residues. In nucleotides, the CDR3 is TGTGCCAGCAGCCCCCTGAGAGTCTATGGCTACACCTTC. Its translation: CASSPLRVYGYTF. The variable domain in full, with the rest retrieved from reference TRBV14 and TRBJ1-2, is EAGVTQFPSHSVIEKGQTVTLRCDPISGHDNLYWYRRVMGKEIKFLLHFVKESKQDESGMPNNRFLAERTGGTYSTLKVQPAELEDSGVYFCASSPLRVYGYTFGSGTRLTVV.

The rearrangement uses TRBV5-4 and TRBJ2-1, with a weak D call TRBD2 (5 bases). This CDR3 region has 17 residues. CDR1 is SGHNT, CDR2 YYREEE, per germline (reference sequence). With 4 bases removed from V and 7 bases from J, the gap between germline ends came to 24 bases. Here the CDR3 DNA reads TGTGCCAGCAGCCCTCATACCAGACTGAGGGCTACGAATGAGCAGTTCTTC. Residues: CASSPHTRLRATNEQFF.

V usage is TRBV14 and J usage is TRBJ2-1; D call uncertain. V shed 2 bases and J shed 15 bases, with 17 bases lying between them. The CDR3 has 13 amino acids. The V gene's germline CDR1 is SGHDN and CDR2 FVKESK. Here the CDR3 reads CASSQNTLPRRFF. CDR3 in DNA: TGTGCCAGCAGCCAAAACACGCTACCCCGCCGGTTCTTC.

The chain is built from TRBV4-2 and TRBJ1-2, with D unclear. This CDR3 comprises 14 residues. The V end was cut by 0 bases, the J end by 6 bases, with 11 bases between. Germline loops: CDR1 LGHNA, CDR2 YNFKEQ. The CDR3 loop reads CASSQDSGIDGYTF. CDR3 bases: TGTGCCAGCAGCCAAGATTCGGGTATCGATGGCTACACCTTC.

The chain joins TRBV27 to TRBJ1-5; TRBD1 aligns across 11 bases. Germline V gene data show CDR1 as MNHEY and CDR2 as SMNVEV (reference sequence). The CDR3 has 15 amino acids. The V segment lost 4 bases and the J segment 6 bases; nucleotides outside the gene matches: 5. DNA of the CDR3: TGTGCCAGCAGTTCCGGACAGGGGGCGCGTCAGCCCCAGCATTTT. The encoded protein is CASSSGQGARQPQHF.

In DNA, the CDR3 is TGTGCCAGCAGCGCCCGGGTAGGGAGGAACACCGGGGAGCTGTTTTTT. This encodes CASSARVGRNTGELFF. This chain connects TRBV5-5 to TRBJ2-2; possibly TRBD2 for D (5 bases). CDR3 length equals 16 residues. Germline V gives CDR1 SGHKS, CDR2 YYEKEE (reference sequence). V lost 4 bases and J 1 base, leaving 14 bases between the germline ends.

This chain connects TRBV28 to TRBJ1-5; TRBD1 aligns across 10 bases. Germline lookup yields CDR1 MDHEN and CDR2 SYDVKM. After removal of 4 bases from V and 4 bases from J, the junction contained 10 bases not matched to a gene. The CDR3 has 17 residues. The CDR3 region has the DNA TGTGCCAGCAGTTCCTTAGGGGGGACAGGGGTTAATCAGCCCCAGCATTTT. Its protein product is CASSSLGGTGVNQPQHF.

In nucleotides, the CDR3 is TGCGCCAGCAGCCGATACATGAGCTCTGGAAACACCATATATTTT. Encoded protein: CASSRYMSSGNTIYF. This chain joins TRBV4-1 and TRBJ1-3, with D unresolved. Deletions cut 4 bases from V and 0 bases from J, with 10 bases between. The CDR3 is made up of 15 amino acids. CDR1 and CDR2 from the germline V gene are MGHRA and YSYEKL.

The genes are TRBV10-3 and TRBJ2-1, with 9 nucleotides matching TRBD2. The CDR3 loop spans 15 amino acids. The V gene's germline CDR1 is ENHRY and CDR2 SYGVKD. V lost 2 bases to trimming and J lost 7 bases; unmatched junction nucleotides: 6. CDR3 in amino acids: CAISEAGGPRNEQFF. CDR3 DNA: TGTGCCATCAGTGAGGCGGGAGGGCCTAGGAATGAGCAGTTCTTC.

This clone was detected a few times. This chain joins TRBV4-2 and TRBJ2-7; tentative D call: TRBD2 (5 bases). Germline values: CDR1 LGHNA, CDR2 YNFKEQ. Trimming removed 4 bases at V and 1 base at J, with 14 bases between. This CDR3 comprises 15 residues. The CDR3 region is CASSRENGESYEQYF. The CDR3 coding sequence is TGTGCCAGCAGCCGCGAAAACGGGGAGTCCTACGAGCAGTACTTC.

This chain joins TRBV7-2 and TRBJ2-1, with 7 nucleotides matching TRBD2. The V gene end was trimmed by 0 bases and the J gene end by 7 bases; junction bases not matched to a gene: 12. Germline CDR1 SGHTA, CDR2 FQGNSA. The CDR3 sequence is 17 residues long. In DNA, the CDR3 is TGTGCCAGCAGCTTAGCGGGAGGGGATTCTGGGACTAATGAGCAGTTCTTC. As protein: CASSLAGGDSGTNEQFF.

This clone was recorded only once. The chain has TRBV9 and TRBJ2-3; a weak D match, TRBD2 (5 bases). The germline V gene encodes CDR1 SGDLS and CDR2 YYNGEE. The CDR3 covers 17 residues. V shed 3 bases and J shed 0 bases, with 17 bases lying between them. The CDR3 here is CASSGRVERASTDTQYF. Written as DNA, the CDR3 is TGTGCCAGCAGCGGGCGAGTCGAGAGGGCAAGCACAGATACGCAGTATTTT.

The gene calls are TRBV4-1 and TRBJ2-3; no reliable D call. Trimming took 0 bases from V and 3 from J, leaving 19 bases between them. There are 18 residues in the CDR3. CDR1 and CDR2 (germline): MGHRA, YSYEKL. As DNA, the CDR3 is TGCGCCAGCAGCCAAGAGGCCCTTACAAGTTCCAGGACAGATACGCAGTATTTT. Encoded protein: CASSQEALTSSRTDTQYF.

In nucleotides, the CDR3 is TGCGCCAGCAGCCCGTGGGGAAATGAGCAGTTCTTC. This sequence encodes CASSPWGNEQFF. The chain couples TRBV5-1 to TRBJ2-1; no clear D gene. The V and J ends lost 4 bases and 7 bases respectively, with 9 bases between them. The germline V gene encodes CDR1 SGHRS and CDR2 YFSETQ. The CDR3 spans 12 residues.

Here the CDR3 reads CASSSVPPPYEQYF. The CDR3 coding sequence is TGCGCCAGCAGCTCCGTTCCTCCACCCTACGAGCAGTACTTC. This chain connects TRBV5-1 to TRBJ2-7; D is undetermined. This CDR3 is built from 14 residues. CDR1 and CDR2 from the germline V gene are SGHRS and YFSETQ. Trimming left V 3 bases short and J 2 bases short, with 12 bases between.

V usage is TRBV7-8 and J usage is TRBJ2-1, with no clear D. V lost 5 bases and J 6 bases, leaving 11 bases between the germline ends. Germline-derived CDR1 and CDR2 are SGHVS and FQNEAQ. There are 13 residues in the CDR3. The CDR3 protein is CASSLSLTNEQFF. The CDR3 DNA reads as TGTGCCAGCAGCCTATCCTTGACCAATGAGCAGTTCTTC.

This clone is labeled medium-sized (0.01 to 0.1%). The chain uses TRBV21-1 and TRBJ2-2; the D call in the table, TRBD2, was not verified against the DNA. TRBV21-1 is termed a pseudogene. CDR3 length: 16 residues. The CDR3 region is CASSKAGSGASGELFF. CDR3 sequence (DNA): TGTGCCAGCAGCAAAGCTGGAAGCGGGGCGTCCGGGGAGCTGTTTTTT.

This chain links TRBV7-9 with TRBJ2-1; D remains unclear. Trimming left V 4 bases short and J 9 bases short, with 13 bases between. This CDR3 region has 13 residues. Germline assignment: CDR1 SEHNR and CDR2 FQNEAQ (reference sequence). The CDR3 loop reads CASSSPLKREQFF. The CDR3 bases are TGTGCCAGCAGCTCCCCCCTAAAGCGTGAGCAGTTCTTC.

This sequence joins TRBV30 and TRBJ1-5; 8 nucleotides line up with TRBD1. CDR3 length: 13 residues. V shed 2 bases and J 9 bases; nucleotides not matched to a gene: 6. The germline V gene has CDR1 GTSNPN and CDR2 SVGIG (reference sequence). The CDR3 DNA reads TGTGCCTGGAGTTGGCAGGGGGCTTGGCCCCAGCATTTT. Translated: CAWSWQGAWPQHF.

The rearrangement uses TRBV7-9 and TRBJ2-5; D not resolved. Gene TRBJ2-7 matches the end of the DNA better, so the J call may be wrong. Germline assignment: CDR1 SEHNR and CDR2 FQNEAQ (reference sequence). The CDR3 consists of 12 residues. The CDR3 spells CASSPSRYEQYF. The CDR3 nucleotides are TGTGCCAGCAGCCCCTCAAGGTACGAGCAGTACTTC.

V is TRBV5-1 and J is TRBJ1-1; TRBD1 aligns across 12 bases. The V gene end was trimmed by 4 bases and the J gene end by 4 bases; junction bases not matched to a gene: 8. The CDR3 has 16 residues. The germline V gene encodes CDR1 SGHRS and CDR2 YFSETQ. CDR3 loop: CASSTGTGGAGTEAFF. The CDR3 bases are TGCGCCAGCAGCACGGGGACAGGGGGCGCGGGCACTGAAGCTTTCTTT.